Each of the 18 T cell receptor beta chains below was sequenced from the same sample in a study of shared T cell receptors in the human thymus. Here immunoSEQ multiplex PCR was the method, and the copy in TCRdb shows in-frame clones only, minus some. The table includes about 710,000 clones, more than 75% detected once. The sample was also linked to a second study, of human thymus T cells.

Material for sequencing was thymocytes. The receptors here all came from a boy younger than two with a congenital heart defect.

This sequence joins TRBV18 and TRBJ2-7, with D tentatively TRBD1 (6 bases). From germline, CDR1 is KGHSH and CDR2 LQKENI. V dropped 0 bases and J dropped 7 bases, with 28 bases sitting between them. This CDR3 region has 19 residues. The CDR3 DNA is TGTGCCAGCTCACCACCCATACCCGGACAGCCACATTGGCATGAAGAGCAGTACTTC. Its translation is CASSPPIPGQPHWHEEQYF.

CDR3 loop: CASSDGTSGKETQYF. The DNA of the CDR3 is TGTGCCAGCAGTGACGGGACTAGCGGAAAAGAGACCCAGTACTTC. V and J are TRBV6-6 and TRBJ2-5, with 11 nucleotides matching TRBD2. This CDR3 comprises 15 residues. The germline CDR1 and CDR2 sequences are MNHNY and SVGAGI (reference sequence). The V segment lost 5 bases and the J segment 3 bases; nucleotides outside the gene matches: 5.

V usage is TRBV12-5 and J usage is TRBJ2-1, with D tentatively TRBD1 (6 bases). Germline V gene data show CDR1 as LGHNT and CDR2 as FRNRAP. CDR3 size: 14 residues. V was pared by 6 bases and J by 8 bases, with 17 bases between. CDR3 in DNA: TGTGCTAGTGGCACAGGGCTGGAAGGGGATGAGCAGTTCTTC. It specifies CASGTGLEGDEQFF. Full variable domain (outside the CDR3, taken from reference TRBV12-5 and TRBJ2-1): DARVTQTPRHKVTEMGQEVTMRCQPILGHNTVFWYRQTMMQGLELLAYFRNRAPLDDSGMPKDRFSAEMPDATLATLKIQPSEPRDSAVYFCASGTGLEGDEQFFGPGTRLTVL.

The rearrangement links TRBV2 to TRBJ2-5; no clear D. This CDR3 spans 14 amino acids. V lost 5 bases, J lost 1 base, and 11 bases lay in between. CDR1 SNHLY and CDR2 FYNNEI come from the germline V gene. The CDR3, as DNA: TGTGCCAGCAGTAGCGAATTGGGCCAAGAGACCCAGTACTTC. Its protein product is CASSSELGQETQYF.

This clone was observed a single time. This same CDR3 is encoded by further DNA sequences in the sample. The rearrangement uses TRBV5-1 and TRBJ2-3; 9 bases fit TRBD2. The trim removed 3 bases at V and 2 bases at J, leaving 4 bases unmatched. The CDR3 is made up of 15 amino acids. From germline, CDR1 is SGHRS and CDR2 YFSETQ. CDR3 sequence reads: CASSSGLADTDTQYF. The CDR3 DNA follows: TGCGCCAGCAGCTCGGGACTAGCAGACACAGATACGCAGTATTTT.

The chain links TRBV9 to TRBJ2-2; 8 bases fit TRBD1. Germline values: CDR1 SGDLS, CDR2 YYNGEE. There are 16 residues in the CDR3. The V segment lost 7 bases and the J segment 3 bases; nucleotides outside the gene matches: 11. CDR3 nucleotide sequence: TGTGCCAGCGGAGCCGACAGGGGAAGGTACACCGGGGAGCTGTTTTTT. It codes for CASGADRGRYTGELFF.

This clone was observed a handful of times. The chain joins TRBV4-3 to TRBJ1-3, with a weak D call TRBD1 (6 bases). This CDR3 has 17 amino acids. The germline V gene encodes CDR1 LGHNA and CDR2 YSLEER. V was pared by 1 base and J by 1 base, with 14 bases between. CDR3 sequence (DNA): TGCGCCAGCAGCCAAGCAGGGGAGGGGGGATCTGGAAACACCATATATTTT. This encodes CASSQAGEGGSGNTIYF.

Concerning this clone: At one end the junction does not follow the germline gene, possibly because of a read error. This specimen includes other DNA sequences encoding the same CDR3. This chain links TRBV27 with TRBJ1-6, with a possible D match to TRBD1 (6 bases). The CDR3 runs 15 residues. Looked up from germline, CDR1 is MNHEY and CDR2 is SMNVEV (reference sequence). The CDR3 DNA sequence: TGTGCCAGCAGTCCGCATACAGGGCCTAATTCCCCCCTCCACTTT. It is translated as CASSPHTGPNSPLHF.

The chain has TRBV7-4 and TRBJ1-5; D gene uncertain. The germline V gene encodes CDR1 SGHVT and CDR2 SQSDAQ. CDR3 length: 14 residues. V dropped 0 bases and J dropped 7 bases, with 10 bases sitting between them. In DNA form, the CDR3 reads TGTGCCAGCAGCTTAGCCGGGGTGAGGCAGCCCCAGCATTTT. Translation gives CASSLAGVRQPQHF.

The chain couples TRBV2 to TRBJ2-3; maybe TRBD2 (6 bases). CDR3 size: 13 residues. The germline gives CDR1 SNHLY, CDR2 FYNNEI. The germline V and J ends were trimmed by 7 bases and 8 bases, with 16 bases remaining between them. The CDR3 is CASMDLAWSTQYF. CDR3 nucleotide sequence: TGTGCCAGCATGGATCTAGCGTGGTCTACGCAGTATTTT.

J is TRBJ2-5 and V is TRBV6-5; TRBD2 matches at 7 bases. The V segment lost 7 bases and the J segment 0 bases; nucleotides outside the gene matches: 8. Germline V gives CDR1 MNHEY, CDR2 SVGAGI. The CDR3 length is 15 residues. Here the CDR3 reads CASTVRGGDQETQYF. CDR3 nucleotide sequence: TGTGCCAGCACCGTACGGGGAGGGGACCAAGAGACCCAGTACTTC.

The J gene is TRBJ2-1, the V gene TRBV7-3, with TRBD2 matching 8 bases. The germline V gene has CDR1 SGHTA and CDR2 FQGTGA. With 4 bases clipped from V and 0 bases from J, the junction kept 2 bases outside the gene matches. This CDR3 spans 15 amino acids. As DNA, the CDR3 is TGTGCCAGCAGCTACCGGGGGGGCTCCTACAATGAGCAGTTCTTC. This translates into CASSYRGGSYNEQFF. The full variable domain, in which reference TRBV7-3 and TRBJ2-1 provide the parts outside the CDR3, is GAGVSQTPSNKVTEKGKYVELRCDPISGHTALYWYRQSLGQGPEFLIYFQGTGAADDSGLPNDRFFAVRPEGSVSTLKIQRTERGDSAVYLCASSYRGGSYNEQFFGPGTRLTVL.

This clone was seen once. The chain recombines TRBV5-1 with TRBJ2-1; the match to TRBD2 covers 15 bases. The germline V gene has CDR1 SGHRS and CDR2 YFSETQ. V lost 3 bases and J lost 4; bases outside the gene matches: 5. The CDR3 consists of 17 residues. The CDR3 nucleotides read TGCGCCAGCAGCTATGGGACTAGCGGGAGGTTTTACAATGAGCAGTTCTTC. This translates into CASSYGTSGRFYNEQFF.

The rearrangement uses TRBV7-2 and TRBJ2-2; TRBD1 might be the D (6 bases). Germline assignment: CDR1 SGHTA and CDR2 FQGNSA. The CDR3 is made up of 17 amino acids. The V gene lost 6 bases and the J gene lost 6 bases, with 23 bases spanning the gap. The CDR3 reads CASRPERGHEVAGELFF. The CDR3 nucleotides read TGTGCCAGCAGACCCGAAAGGGGACATGAGGTGGCCGGGGAGCTGTTTTTT.

The rearrangement links TRBV28 to TRBJ2-1; 13 bases agree with TRBD2. The V segment lost 4 bases and the J segment 7 bases; nucleotides outside the gene matches: 7. The CDR3 runs to 16 residues. CDR1 and CDR2 from the germline V gene are MDHEN and SYDVKM. The CDR3: CASSCRTSGSFNEQFF. The DNA of the CDR3 is TGTGCCAGCAGTTGCAGGACTAGCGGGAGTTTTAATGAGCAGTTCTTC.

The chain employs TRBV9 and TRBJ1-1; weak D call: TRBD1 (6 bases). Germline assignment: CDR1 SGDLS and CDR2 YYNGEE. V lost 0 bases and J lost 5, with 11 bases in between. This CDR3 comprises 14 residues. The CDR3 nucleotides are TGTGCCAGCAGCGTAGACGGGGGGCGAACTGAAGCTTTCTTT. Residues: CASSVDGGRTEAFF.

This rearrangement joins TRBV10-1 to TRBJ2-7, with 9 bases identical to TRBD1. Germline-derived CDR1 and CDR2 are WNHNN and SYGVQD (reference sequence). Trimming cost V 6 bases and J 3 bases; bases outside gene matches: 6. The CDR3 spans 14 residues. The CDR3 nucleotides read TGCGCCAGCAGAGAAGGGACAGGGCTCTACGAGCAGTACTTC. Translating it yields CASREGTGLYEQYF.

This chain joins TRBV4-1 and TRBJ2-1, with 9 bases fitting TRBD2. V lost 6 bases and J lost 5; bases outside the gene matches: 2. This CDR3 comprises 13 residues. Germline CDR1 reads MGHRA; CDR2 reads YSYEKL. The CDR3 DNA follows: TGCGCCAGCAGGACTAGCGGTAACAATGAGCAGTTCTTC. Translated, it gives CASRTSGNNEQFF.